This T cell receptor beta chain emerged from a study of cytomegalovirus exposure and HLA in healthy donors. The PCR made use of 60 Vbeta and 13 Jbeta primers. The method was immunoSEQ multiplex PCR; TCRdb's version includes in-frame clones alone and lacks a portion of them. The sample comprises 120,000 or so clones, about 8% of which are singletons, and 6% rests with the top ten. CDR3 length: 13 amino acids. J was trimmed by 2 bases and V by 5 bases; bases with no gene match: 1. Germline-derived CDR1 and CDR2 are SEHNR and FQNEAQ (reference sequence). This sequence joins TRBV7-9 and TRBJ2-5; 8 nucleotides agree with TRBD1. The clonotype was recovered from a woman aged 40-49 years in good health and CMV-seropositive. The sample consisted of PBMCs. The CDR3 loop reads CASSHRGQETQYF. CDR3 nucleotides: TGTGCCAGCAGCCACAGGGGGCAAGAGACCCAGTACTTC.